The entry that follows covers one T cell receptor (beta chain) sequence. What it binds is not known. The data originate from a study of cytomegalovirus exposure and HLA in healthy donors. General study findings and limits: As a later analysis showed, several of the most significant clusters appeared to be linked to common viral pathogens. Follow-up analysis later connected one missense variant in DCLRE1C with trimming of TCR beta V- and J-genes. When a later analysis was performed, an Asian-associated ancestry cluster reportedly had fewer N-insertions than the roughly 700-donor mean. Serostatus for CMV was the only available immune exposure information.

The PCR made use of 60 Vbeta and 13 Jbeta primers. Some clones are missing from TCRdb's copy, which holds only in-frame ones; the method was immunoSEQ multiplex PCR. The sample lists about 43,000 clones, roughly 51% seen once, with approximately 5.5% in the top ten. Trimming cost V 3 bases and J 6 bases; bases outside gene matches: 12. Looked up from germline, CDR1 is SGHNT and CDR2 is YYREEE (reference sequence). The CDR3 totals 15 residues. Sequenced: PBMCs. V gene TRBV5-4 combines with J gene TRBJ2-7, with 7 bases fitting TRBD1. The clonotype originates from a man in his 60s in good health and CMV-seronegative. The CDR3: CASSYPRQGMGEQYF. The CDR3 coding sequence is TGTGCCAGCAGCTACCCCCGACAGGGAATGGGCGAGCAGTACTTC.